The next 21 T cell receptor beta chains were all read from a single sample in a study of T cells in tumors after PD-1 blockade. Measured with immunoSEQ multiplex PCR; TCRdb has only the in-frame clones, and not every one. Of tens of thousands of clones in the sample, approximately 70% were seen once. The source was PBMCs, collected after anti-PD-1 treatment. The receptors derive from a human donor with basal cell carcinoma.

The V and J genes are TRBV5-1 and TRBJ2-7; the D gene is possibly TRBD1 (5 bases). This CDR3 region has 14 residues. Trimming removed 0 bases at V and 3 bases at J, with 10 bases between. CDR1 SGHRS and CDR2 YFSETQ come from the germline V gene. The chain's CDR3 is CASSLEGQGYEQYF. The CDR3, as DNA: TGCGCCAGCAGCTTGGAGGGTCAGGGCTACGAGCAGTACTTC.

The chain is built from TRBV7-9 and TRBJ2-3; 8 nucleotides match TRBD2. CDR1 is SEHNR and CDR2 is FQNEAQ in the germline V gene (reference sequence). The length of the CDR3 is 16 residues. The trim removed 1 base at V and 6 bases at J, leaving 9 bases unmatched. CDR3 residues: CASSLDPRGGGDTQYF. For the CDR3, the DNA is TGTGCCAGCAGCTTAGACCCCCGGGGGGGAGGGGATACGCAGTATTTT.

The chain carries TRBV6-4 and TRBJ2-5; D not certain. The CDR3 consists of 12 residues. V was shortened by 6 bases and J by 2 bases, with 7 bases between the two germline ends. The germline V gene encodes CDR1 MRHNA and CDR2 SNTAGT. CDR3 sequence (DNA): TGTGCCAGCAGACACAAGCAAGAGACCCAGTACTTC. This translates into CASRHKQETQYF.

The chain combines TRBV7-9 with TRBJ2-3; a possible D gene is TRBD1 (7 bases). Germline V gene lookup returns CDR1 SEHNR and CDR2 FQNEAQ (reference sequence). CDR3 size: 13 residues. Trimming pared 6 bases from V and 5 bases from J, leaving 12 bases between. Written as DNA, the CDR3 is TGTGCCAGCAGTCGACAGGGAGGAGATACGCAGTATTTT. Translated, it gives CASSRQGGDTQYF.

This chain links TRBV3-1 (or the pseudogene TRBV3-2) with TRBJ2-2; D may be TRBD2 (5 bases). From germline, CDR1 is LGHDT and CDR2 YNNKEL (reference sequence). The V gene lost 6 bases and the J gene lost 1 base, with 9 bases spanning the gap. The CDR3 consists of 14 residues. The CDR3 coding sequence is TGTGCCAGCAGACCGGCGGGGAACACCGGGGAGCTGTTTTTT. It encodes CASRPAGNTGELFF.

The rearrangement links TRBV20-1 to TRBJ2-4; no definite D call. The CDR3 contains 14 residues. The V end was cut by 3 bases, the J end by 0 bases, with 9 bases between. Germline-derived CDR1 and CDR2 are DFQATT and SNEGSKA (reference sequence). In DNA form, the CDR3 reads TGCAGTGCTAGTCAATCTATAGCCAAAAACATTCAGTACTTC. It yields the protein CSASQSIAKNIQYF.

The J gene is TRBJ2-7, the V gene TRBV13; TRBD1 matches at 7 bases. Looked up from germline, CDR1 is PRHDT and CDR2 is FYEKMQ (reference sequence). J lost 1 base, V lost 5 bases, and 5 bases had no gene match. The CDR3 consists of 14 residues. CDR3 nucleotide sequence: TGTGCCAGCAGCCCTGGGACAGATTCCTACGAGCAGTACTTC. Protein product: CASSPGTDSYEQYF.

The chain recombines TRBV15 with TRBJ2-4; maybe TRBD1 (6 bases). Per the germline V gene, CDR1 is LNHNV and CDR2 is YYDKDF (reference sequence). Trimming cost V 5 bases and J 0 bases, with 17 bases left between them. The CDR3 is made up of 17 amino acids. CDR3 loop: CATSGSDRRLAKNIQYF. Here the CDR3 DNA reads TGTGCCACCAGCGGAAGCGACAGGAGATTAGCCAAAAACATTCAGTACTTC. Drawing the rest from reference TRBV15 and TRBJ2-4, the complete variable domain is DAMVIQNPRYQVTQFGKPVTLSCSQTLNHNVMYWYQQKSSQAPKLLFHYYDKDFNNEADTPDNFQSRRPNTSFCFLDIRSPGLGDTAMYLCATSGSDRRLAKNIQYFGAGTRLSVL.

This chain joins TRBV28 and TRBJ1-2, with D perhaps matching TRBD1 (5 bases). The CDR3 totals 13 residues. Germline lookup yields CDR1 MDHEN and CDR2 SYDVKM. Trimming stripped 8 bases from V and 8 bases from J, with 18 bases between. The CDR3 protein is CASSRVRRDGYTF. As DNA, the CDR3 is TGTGCCAGCTCGCGGGTTAGGCGGGACGGCTACACCTTC.

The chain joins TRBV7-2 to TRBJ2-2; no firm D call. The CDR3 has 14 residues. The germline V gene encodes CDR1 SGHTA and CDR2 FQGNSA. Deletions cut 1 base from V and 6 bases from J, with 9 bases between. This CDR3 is CASSLEPVAGELFF. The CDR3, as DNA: TGTGCCAGCAGCTTAGAACCGGTAGCCGGGGAGCTGTTTTTT.

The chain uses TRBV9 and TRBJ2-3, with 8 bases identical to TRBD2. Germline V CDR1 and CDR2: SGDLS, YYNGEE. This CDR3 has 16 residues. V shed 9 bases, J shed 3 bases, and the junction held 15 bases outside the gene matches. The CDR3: CATGRSGRMTTDTQYF. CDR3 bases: TGTGCCACAGGGAGGAGCGGGAGAATGACTACAGATACGCAGTATTTT.

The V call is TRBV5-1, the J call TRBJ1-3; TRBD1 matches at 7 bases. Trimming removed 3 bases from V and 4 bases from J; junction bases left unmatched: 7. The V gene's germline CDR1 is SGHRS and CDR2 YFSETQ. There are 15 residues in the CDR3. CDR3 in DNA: TGCGCCAGCAGCTCAAGACAGGGTTCAGGAAACACCATATATTTT. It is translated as CASSSRQGSGNTIYF. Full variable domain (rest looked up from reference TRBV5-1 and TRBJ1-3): KAGVTQTPRYLIKTRGQQVTLSCSPISGHRSVSWYQQTPGQGLQFLFEYFSETQRNKGNFPGRFSGRQFSNSRSEMNVSTLELGDSALYLCASSSRQGSGNTIYFGEGSWLTVV.

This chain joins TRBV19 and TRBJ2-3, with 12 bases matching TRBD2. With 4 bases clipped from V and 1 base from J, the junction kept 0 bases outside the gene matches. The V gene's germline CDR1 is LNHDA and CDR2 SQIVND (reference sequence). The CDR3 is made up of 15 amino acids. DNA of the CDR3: TGTGCCAGTAGTAGGACTAGCGGGGGCACAGATACGCAGTATTTT. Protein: CASSRTSGGTDTQYF. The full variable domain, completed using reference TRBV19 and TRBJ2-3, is DGGITQSPKYLFRKEGQNVTLSCEQNLNHDAMYWYRQDPGQGLRLIYYSQIVNDFQKGDIAEGYSVSREKKESFPLTVTSAQKNPTAFYLCASSRTSGGTDTQYFGPGTRLTVL.

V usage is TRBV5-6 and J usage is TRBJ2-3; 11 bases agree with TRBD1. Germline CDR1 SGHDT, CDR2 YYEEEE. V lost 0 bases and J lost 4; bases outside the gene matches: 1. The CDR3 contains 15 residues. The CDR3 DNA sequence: TGTGCCAGCAGCTTGGGGGACAGGGGGTCAGATACGCAGTATTTT. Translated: CASSLGDRGSDTQYF.

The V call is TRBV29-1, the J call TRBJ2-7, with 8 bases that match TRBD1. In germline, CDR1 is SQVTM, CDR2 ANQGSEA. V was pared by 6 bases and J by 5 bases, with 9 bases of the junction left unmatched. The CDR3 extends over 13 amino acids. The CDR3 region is CSVDGQGGHEQYF. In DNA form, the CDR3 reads TGCAGCGTGGACGGACAGGGAGGCCACGAGCAGTACTTC.

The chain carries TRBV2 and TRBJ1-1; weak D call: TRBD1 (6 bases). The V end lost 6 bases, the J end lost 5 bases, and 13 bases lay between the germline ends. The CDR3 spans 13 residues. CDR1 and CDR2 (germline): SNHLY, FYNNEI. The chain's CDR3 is CASSLQGLTEAFF. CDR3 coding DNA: TGTGCCAGCAGCTTACAGGGTTTGACTGAAGCTTTCTTT.

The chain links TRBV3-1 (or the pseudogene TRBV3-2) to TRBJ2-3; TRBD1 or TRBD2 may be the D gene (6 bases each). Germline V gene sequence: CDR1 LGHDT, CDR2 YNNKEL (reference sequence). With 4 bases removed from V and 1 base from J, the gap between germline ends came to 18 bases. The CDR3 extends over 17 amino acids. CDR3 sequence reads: CASSLDPGGGGTDTQYF. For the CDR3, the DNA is TGTGCCAGCAGCCTAGACCCCGGAGGGGGTGGCACAGATACGCAGTATTTT.

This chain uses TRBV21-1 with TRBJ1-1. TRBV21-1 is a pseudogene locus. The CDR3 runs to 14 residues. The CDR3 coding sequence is TGTGCCAGCCCCCGGGACTGTAGAACAACTGAAGCTTTCTTT. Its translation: CASPRDCRTTEAFF.

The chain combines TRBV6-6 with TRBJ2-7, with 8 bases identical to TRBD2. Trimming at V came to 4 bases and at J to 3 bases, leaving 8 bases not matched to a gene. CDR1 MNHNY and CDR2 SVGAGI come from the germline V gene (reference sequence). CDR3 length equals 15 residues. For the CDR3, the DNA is TGTGCCAGCAGTTCTCGACTAGCGAGGGGCTACGAGCAGTACTTC. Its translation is CASSSRLARGYEQYF.

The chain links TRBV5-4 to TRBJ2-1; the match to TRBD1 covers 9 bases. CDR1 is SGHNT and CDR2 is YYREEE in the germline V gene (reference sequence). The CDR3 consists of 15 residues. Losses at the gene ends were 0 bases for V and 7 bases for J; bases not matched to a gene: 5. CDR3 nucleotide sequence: TGTGCCAGCAGCTTGGGGACAGGGGTCTATAATGAGCAGTTCTTC. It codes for CASSLGTGVYNEQFF.

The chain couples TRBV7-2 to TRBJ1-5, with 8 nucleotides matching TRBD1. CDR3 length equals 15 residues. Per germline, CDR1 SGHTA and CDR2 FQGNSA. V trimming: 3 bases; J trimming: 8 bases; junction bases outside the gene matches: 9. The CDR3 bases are TGTGCCAGCAGCTTCTCAGGGGGCTTGGGGGAGCCCCAGCATTTT. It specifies CASSFSGGLGEPQHF.